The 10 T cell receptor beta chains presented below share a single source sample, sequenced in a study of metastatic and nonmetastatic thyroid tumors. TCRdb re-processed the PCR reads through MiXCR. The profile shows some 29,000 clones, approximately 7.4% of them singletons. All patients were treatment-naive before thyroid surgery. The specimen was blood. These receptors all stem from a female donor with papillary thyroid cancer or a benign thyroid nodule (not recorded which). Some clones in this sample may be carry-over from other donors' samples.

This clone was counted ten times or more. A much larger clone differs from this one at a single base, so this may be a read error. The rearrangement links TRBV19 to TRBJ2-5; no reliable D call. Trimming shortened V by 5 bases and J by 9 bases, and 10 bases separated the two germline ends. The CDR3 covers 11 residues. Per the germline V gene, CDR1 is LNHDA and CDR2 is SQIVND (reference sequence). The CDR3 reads CASSARMAQYF. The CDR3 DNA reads TGTGCCAGTAGTGCCCGGATGGCCCAGTACTTC.

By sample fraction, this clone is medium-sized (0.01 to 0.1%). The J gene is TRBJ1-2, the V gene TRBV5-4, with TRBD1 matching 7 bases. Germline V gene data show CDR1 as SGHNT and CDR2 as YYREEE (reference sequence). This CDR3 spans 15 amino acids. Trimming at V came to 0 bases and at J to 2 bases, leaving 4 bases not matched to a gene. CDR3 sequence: CASSLAWDSNYGYTF. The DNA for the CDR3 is TGTGCCAGCAGCTTGGCCTGGGACAGCAACTATGGCTACACCTTC. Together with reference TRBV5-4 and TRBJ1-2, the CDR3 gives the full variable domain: ETGVTQSPTHLIKTRGQQVTLRCSSQSGHNTVSWYQQALGQGPQFIFQYYREEENGRGNFPPRFSGLQFPNYSSELNVNALELDDSALYLCASSLAWDSNYGYTFGSGTRLTVV.

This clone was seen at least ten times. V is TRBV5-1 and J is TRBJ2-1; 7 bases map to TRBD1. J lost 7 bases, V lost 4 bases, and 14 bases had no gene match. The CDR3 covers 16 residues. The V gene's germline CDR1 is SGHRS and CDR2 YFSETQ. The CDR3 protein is CASSQGVQGQRNEQFF. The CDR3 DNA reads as TGCGCCAGCAGCCAGGGGGTCCAGGGTCAGAGGAATGAGCAGTTCTTC.

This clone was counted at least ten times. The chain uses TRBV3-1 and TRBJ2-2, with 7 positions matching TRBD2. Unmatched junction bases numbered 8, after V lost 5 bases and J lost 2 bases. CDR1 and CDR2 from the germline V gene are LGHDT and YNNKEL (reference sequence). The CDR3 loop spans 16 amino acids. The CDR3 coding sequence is TGTGCCAGCAGCAATCTCGGGGGGAGTAACACCGGGGAGCTGTTTTTT. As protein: CASSNLGGSNTGELFF.

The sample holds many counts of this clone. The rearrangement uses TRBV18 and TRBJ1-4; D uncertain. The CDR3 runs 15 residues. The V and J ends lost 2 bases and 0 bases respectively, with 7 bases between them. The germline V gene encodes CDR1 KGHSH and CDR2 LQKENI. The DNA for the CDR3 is TGTGCCAGCTCACCAAACAAAGCAACTAATGAAAAACTGTTTTTT. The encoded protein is CASSPNKATNEKLFF.

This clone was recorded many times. CDR3 loop: CASSTGVSPLHF. DNA of the CDR3: TGTGCCAGTAGTACAGGGGTTTCACCCCTCCACTTT. This sequence joins TRBV19 and TRBJ1-6, with D perhaps matching TRBD1 (6 bases). Germline values: CDR1 LNHDA, CDR2 SQIVND (reference sequence). This CDR3 contains 12 residues. Trimming pared 4 bases from V and 9 bases from J, leaving 7 bases between.

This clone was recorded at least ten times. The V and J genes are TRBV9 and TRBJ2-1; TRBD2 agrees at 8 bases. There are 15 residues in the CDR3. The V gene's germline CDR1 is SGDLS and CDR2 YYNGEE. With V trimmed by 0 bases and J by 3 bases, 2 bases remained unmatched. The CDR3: CASSVAGGGYNEQFF. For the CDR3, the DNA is TGTGCCAGCAGCGTAGCGGGAGGGGGCTACAATGAGCAGTTCTTC.

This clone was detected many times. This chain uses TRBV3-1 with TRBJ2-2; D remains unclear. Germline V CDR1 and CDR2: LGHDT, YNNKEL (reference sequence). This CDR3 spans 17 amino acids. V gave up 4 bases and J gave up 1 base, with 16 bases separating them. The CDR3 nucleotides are TGTGCCAGCAGCCCCCGAGAAGGCAGAATGAACACCGGGGAGCTGTTTTTT. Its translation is CASSPREGRMNTGELFF.

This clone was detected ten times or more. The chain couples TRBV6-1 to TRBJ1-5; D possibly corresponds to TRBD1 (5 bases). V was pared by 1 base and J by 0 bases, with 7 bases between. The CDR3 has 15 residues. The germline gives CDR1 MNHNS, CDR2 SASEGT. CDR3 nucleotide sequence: TGTGCCAGCAGTGAAGGGGGGGATAGCAATCAGCCCCAGCATTTT. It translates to CASSEGGDSNQPQHF.

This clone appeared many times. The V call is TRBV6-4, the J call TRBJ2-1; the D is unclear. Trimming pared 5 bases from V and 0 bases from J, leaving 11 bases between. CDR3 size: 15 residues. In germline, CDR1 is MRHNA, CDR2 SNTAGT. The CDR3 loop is CASSPNPSSYNEQFF. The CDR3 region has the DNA TGTGCCAGCAGTCCCAATCCTAGCTCCTACAATGAGCAGTTCTTC.